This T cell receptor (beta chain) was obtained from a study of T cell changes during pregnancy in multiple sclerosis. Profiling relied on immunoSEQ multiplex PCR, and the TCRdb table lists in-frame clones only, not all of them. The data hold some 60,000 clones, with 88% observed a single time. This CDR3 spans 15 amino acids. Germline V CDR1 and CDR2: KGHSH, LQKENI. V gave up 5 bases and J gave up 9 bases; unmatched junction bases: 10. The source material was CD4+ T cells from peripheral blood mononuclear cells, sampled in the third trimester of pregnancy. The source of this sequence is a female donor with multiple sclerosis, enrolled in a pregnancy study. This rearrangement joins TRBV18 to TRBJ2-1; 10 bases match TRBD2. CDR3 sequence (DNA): TGTGCCAGCTCATCGCTAGCGGGAGATGGGGTTGAGCAGTTCTTC. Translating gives CASSSLAGDGVEQFF.